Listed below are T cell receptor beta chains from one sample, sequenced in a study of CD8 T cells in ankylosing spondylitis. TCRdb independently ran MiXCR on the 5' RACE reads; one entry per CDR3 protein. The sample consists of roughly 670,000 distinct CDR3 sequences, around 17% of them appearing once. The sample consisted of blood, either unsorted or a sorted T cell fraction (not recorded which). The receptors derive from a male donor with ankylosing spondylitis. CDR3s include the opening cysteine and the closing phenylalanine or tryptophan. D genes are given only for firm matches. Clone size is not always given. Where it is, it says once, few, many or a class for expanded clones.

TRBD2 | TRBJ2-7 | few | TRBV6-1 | TGTGCCAGCAGTGCGGTAGCGGGGGGGGCCTACGAGCAGTACTTC | CASSAVAGGAYEQYF
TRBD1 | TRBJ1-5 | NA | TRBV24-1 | TGTGCCACCAGACAGGGGAGCAATCAGCCCCAGCATTTT | CATRQGSNQPQHF
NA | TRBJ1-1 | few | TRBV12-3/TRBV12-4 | TGTGCCAGCAGTTTACAGGCCCCGAACACTGAAGCTTTCTTT | CASSLQAPNTEAFF
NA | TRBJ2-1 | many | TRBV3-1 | TGTGCCAGCAGCCAAGACGACGGTTTCGCTGATGAGCAGTTCTTC | CASSQDDGFADEQFF
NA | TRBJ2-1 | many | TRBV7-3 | TGTGCCAGCAGCTTGGTGGGAGCCGAGCAGTTCTTC | CASSLVGAEQFF
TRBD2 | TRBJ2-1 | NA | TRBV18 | TGTGCCAGCTCACCCGCGGGAGCGGGGGAGAACAATGAGCAGTTCTTC | CASSPAGAGENNEQFF
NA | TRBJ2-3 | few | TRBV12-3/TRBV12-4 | TGTGCCAGCAGGTCGGGGCCAGATACGCAGTATTTT | CASRSGPDTQYF
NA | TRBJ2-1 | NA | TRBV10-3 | TGTGCCATCAGCGAGCGGTCCTACAATGAGCAGTTCTTC | CAISERSYNEQFF
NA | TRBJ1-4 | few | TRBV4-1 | TGCGCCAGCAGCCAAGATCGGGGGACGGCTAATGAAAAACTGTTTTTT | CASSQDRGTANEKLFF
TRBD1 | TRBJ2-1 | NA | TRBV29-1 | TGCAGCGTTGAAGCCCCCGGGACAGGGTGGAGCAATGAGCAGTTCTTC | CSVEAPGTGWSNEQFF
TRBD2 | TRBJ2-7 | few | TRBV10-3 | TGTGCCATCAGTGAGGGGACTAGGAGTGTAGCCTACGAGCAGTACTTC | CAISEGTRSVAYEQYF
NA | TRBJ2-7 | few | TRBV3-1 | TGTGCCAGCAGCAAAATCGGGAGCAAGGACGAGCAGTACTTC | CASSKIGSKDEQYF
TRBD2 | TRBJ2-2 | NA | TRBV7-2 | TGTGCCAGCGGACGGGGGACTAGCGGGAGCCTCACCGGGGAGCTGTTTTTT | CASGRGTSGSLTGELFF
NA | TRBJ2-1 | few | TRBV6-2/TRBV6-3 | TGTGCCAGCAGTTACGAATCGCGGGGATCCTACAATGAGCAGTTCTTC | CASSYESRGSYNEQFF
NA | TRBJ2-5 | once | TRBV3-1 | TGTGCCAGCAGAATGACGGGAGATCGGATAGAGACCCAGTACTTC | CASRMTGDRIETQYF
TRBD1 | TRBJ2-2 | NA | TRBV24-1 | TGTGCCACCAGTGATCCTACAGGGGACACCGGGGAGCTGTTTTTT | CATSDPTGDTGELFF
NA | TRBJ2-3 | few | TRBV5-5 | TGTGCCAGCAATGTGTGGGACGGAGACTTTAGCACAGATACGCAGTATTTT | CASNVWDGDFSTDTQYF
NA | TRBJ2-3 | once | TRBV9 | TGTGCCAGCAGCGTAGATGGGGGGGCTGGCACAGATACGCAGTATTTT | CASSVDGGAGTDTQYF
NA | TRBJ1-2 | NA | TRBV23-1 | TGCGCCAGCAGTCATACGTATTCTGGCTACACCTTC | CASSHTYSGYTF
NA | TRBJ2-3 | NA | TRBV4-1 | TGCGCCAGCAGCCAAGAATTGGACGGGGGGCCAGATACGCAGTATTTT | CASSQELDGGPDTQYF
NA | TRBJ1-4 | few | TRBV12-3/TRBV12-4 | TGTGCCAGCAGAGCTACACAGGAAAAACTGTTTTTT | CASRATQEKLFF
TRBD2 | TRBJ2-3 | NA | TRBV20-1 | TGCAGTGCTTCCAGACTAGCGGCTAGCACAGATACGCAGTATTTT | CSASRLAASTDTQYF
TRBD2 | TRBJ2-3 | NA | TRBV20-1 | TGCAGTGCTAGGGCCCCCGGGACTAGCGGGGGGCCCACAGATACGCAGTATTTT | CSARAPGTSGGPTDTQYF
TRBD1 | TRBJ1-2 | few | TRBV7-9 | TGTGCCAGCAGCCTAAAAACAGGGGCCGACTATGGCTACACCTTC | CASSLKTGADYGYTF
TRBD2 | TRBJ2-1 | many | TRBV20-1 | TGCAGTGCTAGAGCCTACTCCGGGACTAGCGGGAGGGCCCGAAATGAGCAGTTCTTC | CSARAYSGTSGRARNEQFF
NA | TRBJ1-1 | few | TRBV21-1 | TGTGCCAGCAGCAACGACTTTATGAACACTGAAGCTTTCTTT | CASSNDFMNTEAFF
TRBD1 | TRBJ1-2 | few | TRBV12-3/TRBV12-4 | TGTGCCAGCAGTTTAGGGGGACAGGCACCTAACTATGGCTACACCTTC | CASSLGGQAPNYGYTF
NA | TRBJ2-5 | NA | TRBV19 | TGTGCCAGTACCACGGCAGGGCCGGGGGAGACCCAGTACTTC | CASTTAGPGETQYF
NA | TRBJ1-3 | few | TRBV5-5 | TGTGCCAGCAGCCCGGACACGGCCTCTGGAAACACCATATATTTT | CASSPDTASGNTIYF
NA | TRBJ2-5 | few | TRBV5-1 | TGCGCCAGCAGCTTCCAGACTGGCCAAGAGACCCAGTACTTC | CASSFQTGQETQYF
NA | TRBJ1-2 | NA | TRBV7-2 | TGTGCCAGCAGCCCAGACAACAGGGTTTATGGCTACACCTTC | CASSPDNRVYGYTF
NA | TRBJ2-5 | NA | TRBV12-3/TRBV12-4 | TGTGCCAGCAGTTTCACCAGGTGGCAAGAGACCCAGTACTTC | CASSFTRWQETQYF
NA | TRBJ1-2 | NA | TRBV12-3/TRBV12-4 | TGTGCCAGCAGTTATCCGGGACCCCAGAGAGGGGGCTACACCTTC | CASSYPGPQRGGYTF
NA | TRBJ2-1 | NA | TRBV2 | TGTGCCAGCAGTCCCCCTTATGGAGGCCCCGAGCAGTTCTTC | CASSPPYGGPEQFF
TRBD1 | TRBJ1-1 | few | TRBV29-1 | TGCAGCGCCTCGGGACAGTACCCTGAAGCTTTCTTT | CSASGQYPEAFF
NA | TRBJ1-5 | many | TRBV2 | TGTGCCAGCAGAAGTCAGGGGAACGGTCAGCCCCAGCATTTT | CASRSQGNGQPQHF
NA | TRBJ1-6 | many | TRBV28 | TGTGCCAGCAGTTTGAGCGAGGGTTATAATTCACCCCTCCACTTT | CASSLSEGYNSPLHF
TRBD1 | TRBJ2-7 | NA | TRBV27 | TGTGCCAGCAGTTTAGGCCCAGGGGGCAAGGGTTCCTACGAGCAGTACTTC | CASSLGPGGKGSYEQYF
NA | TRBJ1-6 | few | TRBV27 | TGTGCCAGCAGATCTACCCGGGACGGCAATTCACCCCTCCACTTT | CASRSTRDGNSPLHF
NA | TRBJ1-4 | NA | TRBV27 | TGTGCCAGCAGCCCGCGTGGGGTTTCTAATGAAAAACTGTTTTTT | CASSPRGVSNEKLFF
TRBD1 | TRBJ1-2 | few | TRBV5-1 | TGCGCCAGCAGCTTCCCGGGACAGATAAACTATGGCTACACCTTC | CASSFPGQINYGYTF
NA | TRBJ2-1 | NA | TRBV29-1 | TGCAGCGTTGAAAGTGAGCAGTTCTTC | CSVESEQFF
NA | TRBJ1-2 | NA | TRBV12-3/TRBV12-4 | TGTGCCAGCAGTCCCTCGTTGCCAAGCTACACCTTC | CASSPSLPSYTF
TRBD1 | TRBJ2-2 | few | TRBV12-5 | TGTGCTAGTGGTCTACAGACAGGGGCTAACACCGGGGAGCTGTTTTTT | CASGLQTGANTGELFF
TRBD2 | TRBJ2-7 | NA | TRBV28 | TGTGCCAGCACTCCAGTACCGGGACTAGCTTTAGGAGGCGAGCAGTACTTC | CASTPVPGLALGGEQYF
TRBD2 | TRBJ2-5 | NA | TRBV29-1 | TGCAGCGTTGAGGCTAGCGGAGAGACCCAGTACTTC | CSVEASGETQYF
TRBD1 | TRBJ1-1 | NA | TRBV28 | TGTGCCAGCAGGCGACAGGGGATGGGGAACACTGAAGCTTTCTTT | CASRRQGMGNTEAFF
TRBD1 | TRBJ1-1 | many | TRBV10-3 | TGTGCCATCAGCTCCCGGGACAGTGAAGCTTTCTTT | CAISSRDSEAFF
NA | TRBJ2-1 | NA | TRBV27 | TGTGCCAGCAGCCGTGCACCCGCGGCCGGGAGCTCCTACAATGAGCAGTTCTTC | CASSRAPAAGSSYNEQFF
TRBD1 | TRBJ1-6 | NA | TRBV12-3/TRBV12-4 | TGTGCCAGCAGTTTAACGGGACAGGGAGCCCCCCTCCACTTT | CASSLTGQGAPLHF
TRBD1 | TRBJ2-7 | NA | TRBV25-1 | TGTGCCAGCAGTGAATTTACAGGGGCCGACTACGAGCAGTACTTC | CASSEFTGADYEQYF